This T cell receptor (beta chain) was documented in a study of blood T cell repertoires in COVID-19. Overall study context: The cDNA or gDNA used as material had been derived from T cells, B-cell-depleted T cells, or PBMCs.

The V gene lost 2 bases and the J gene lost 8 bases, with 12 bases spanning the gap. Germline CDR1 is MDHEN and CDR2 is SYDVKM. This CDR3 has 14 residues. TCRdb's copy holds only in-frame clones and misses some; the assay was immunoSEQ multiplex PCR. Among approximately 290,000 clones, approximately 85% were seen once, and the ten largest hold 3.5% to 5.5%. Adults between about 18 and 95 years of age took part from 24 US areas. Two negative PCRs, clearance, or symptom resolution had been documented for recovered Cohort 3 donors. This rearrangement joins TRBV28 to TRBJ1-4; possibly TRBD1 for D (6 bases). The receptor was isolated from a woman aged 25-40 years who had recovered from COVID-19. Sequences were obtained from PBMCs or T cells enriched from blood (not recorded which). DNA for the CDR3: TGTGCCAGCAGTTTACGCAGGGGAAGAGAAAAACTGTTTTTT. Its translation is CASSLRRGREKLFF.